The 5 T cell receptor beta chains below come from one sample, sequenced in a study of T cell responses to AZD1222 COVID-19 vaccine. TCRdb's copy holds only in-frame clones and misses some; the assay was immunoSEQ multiplex PCR. The sample contains fewer than 200,000 clones, approximately 86% of which appear only once. The sequencing here drew on peripheral blood, taken on day 0 of AZD1222 vaccination. These receptors all come from an adult in good health.

J is TRBJ1-6 and V is TRBV19; D is uncertain. The CDR3 has 14 amino acids. V was pared by 0 bases and J by 9 bases, with 9 bases between. From germline, CDR1 is LNHDA and CDR2 SQIVND (reference sequence). The CDR3 DNA reads as TGTGCCAGTAGTATAGATAGAGCTCCTTCACCCCTCCACTTT. Its protein product is CASSIDRAPSPLHF.

The V call is TRBV28, the J call TRBJ1-4, with D perhaps TRBD1 (5 bases). With 2 bases removed from V and 7 bases from J, the gap between germline ends came to 11 bases. Germline V gene lookup returns CDR1 MDHEN and CDR2 SYDVKM. The CDR3 has 14 residues. This chain's CDR3 is CASSLGGIGEKLFF. The CDR3 DNA follows: TGTGCCAGCAGTTTAGGGGGGATTGGTGAAAAACTGTTTTTT. The full variable domain, completed using reference TRBV28 and TRBJ1-4, is DVKVTQSSRYLVKRTGEKVFLECVQDMDHENMFWYRQDPGLGLRLIYFSYDVKMKEKGDIPEGYSVSREKKERFSLILESASTNQTSMYLCASSLGGIGEKLFFGSGTQLSVL.

This chain connects TRBV6-5 to TRBJ1-4; D remains unclear. The CDR3 length is 15 residues. V lost 9 bases and J 0 bases, leaving 14 bases between the germline ends. Germline V gives CDR1 MNHEY, CDR2 SVGAGI. The CDR3 nucleotides are TGTGCCAGTGTGTTGACTCGTTCAACTAATGAAAAACTGTTTTTT. Its translation is CASVLTRSTNEKLFF.

The chain uses TRBV30 and TRBJ2-1; D is undetermined. This CDR3 spans 13 amino acids. V was clipped by 1 base and J by 7 bases, with 11 bases between them. Germline V gene sequence: CDR1 GTSNPN, CDR2 SVGIG (reference sequence). The CDR3 coding sequence is TGTGCCTGGAGTGCTGAGCTGGGTAATGAGCAGTTCTTC. Its protein is CAWSAELGNEQFF.

The gene calls are TRBV7-2 and TRBJ2-5, with D tentatively TRBD2 (5 bases). Per the germline V gene, CDR1 is SGHTA and CDR2 is FQGNSA. V was pared by 1 base and J by 4 bases, with 7 bases between. The CDR3 runs 13 residues. DNA of the CDR3: TGTGCCAGCAGCTTAGGGGAGCGAGAGACCCAGTACTTC. It yields the protein CASSLGERETQYF.